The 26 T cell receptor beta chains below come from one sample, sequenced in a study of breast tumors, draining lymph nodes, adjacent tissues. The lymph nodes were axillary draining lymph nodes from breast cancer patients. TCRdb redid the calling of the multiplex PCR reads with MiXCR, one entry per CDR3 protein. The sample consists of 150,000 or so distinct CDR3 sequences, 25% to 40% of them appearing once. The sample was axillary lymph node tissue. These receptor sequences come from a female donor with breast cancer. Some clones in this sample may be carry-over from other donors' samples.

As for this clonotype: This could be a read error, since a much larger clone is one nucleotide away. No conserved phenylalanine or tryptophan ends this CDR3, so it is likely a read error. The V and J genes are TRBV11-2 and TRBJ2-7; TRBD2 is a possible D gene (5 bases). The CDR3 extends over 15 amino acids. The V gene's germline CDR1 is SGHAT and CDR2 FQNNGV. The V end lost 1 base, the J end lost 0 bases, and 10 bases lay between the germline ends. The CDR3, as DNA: TGTGCCAGCAGCTTAGCATCCGGGGACTCCTACGAGCAGTACCTC. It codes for CASSLASGDSYEQYL.

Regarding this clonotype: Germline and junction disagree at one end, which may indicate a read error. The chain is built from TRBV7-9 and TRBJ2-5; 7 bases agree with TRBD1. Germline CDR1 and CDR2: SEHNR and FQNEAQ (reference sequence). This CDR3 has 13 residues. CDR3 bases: TGTGCCAGCGGCTTAAGGGGGCCGGAGACCCAGTACTTC. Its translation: CASGLRGPETQYF. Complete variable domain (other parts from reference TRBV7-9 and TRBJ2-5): DTGVSQNPRHKITKRGQNVTFRCDPISEHNRLYWYRQTLGQGPEFLTYFQNEAQLEKSRLLSDRFSAERPKGSFSTLEIQRTEQGDSAMYLCASGLRGPETQYFGPGTRLLVL.

In nucleotides, the CDR3 is TGTGCCAGCAGGGCAGGGGGCGAACTGTTTTTT. Translating gives CASRAGGELFF. The chain combines TRBV7-9 with TRBJ1-4, with 8 bases matching TRBD1. Germline values: CDR1 SEHNR, CDR2 FQNEAQ (reference sequence). V trimming: 6 bases; J trimming: 12 bases; junction bases outside the gene matches: 3. The CDR3 loop spans 11 amino acids.

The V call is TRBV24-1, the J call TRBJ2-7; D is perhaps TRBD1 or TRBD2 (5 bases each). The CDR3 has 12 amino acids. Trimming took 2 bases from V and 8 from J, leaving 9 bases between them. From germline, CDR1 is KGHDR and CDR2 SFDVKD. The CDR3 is CATSDSSGQQYF. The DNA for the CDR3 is TGTGCCACCAGTGATTCCTCGGGACAGCAGTACTTC.

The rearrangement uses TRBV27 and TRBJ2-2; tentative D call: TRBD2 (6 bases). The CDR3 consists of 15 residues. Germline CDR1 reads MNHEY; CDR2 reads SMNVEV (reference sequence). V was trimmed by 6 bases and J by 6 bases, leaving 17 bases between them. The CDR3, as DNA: TGTGCCAGCAGGGGTCCGGGACTCCTCCCCGGGGAGCTGTTTTTT. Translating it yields CASRGPGLLPGELFF.

The DNA for the CDR3 is TGTGCTAGTGATCCAGGCCCCGGGGAGCTGTTTTTT. It is translated as CASDPGPGELFF. The J gene is TRBJ2-2, the V gene TRBV12-5; no definite D call. The length of the CDR3 is 12 residues. Germline V gene lookup returns CDR1 LGHNT and CDR2 FRNRAP. V lost 7 bases and J lost 6, with 9 bases in between.

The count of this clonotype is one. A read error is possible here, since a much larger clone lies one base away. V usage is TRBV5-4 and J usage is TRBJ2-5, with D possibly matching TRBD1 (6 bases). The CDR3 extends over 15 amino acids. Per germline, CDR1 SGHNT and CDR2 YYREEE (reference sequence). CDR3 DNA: TGTGCCAGCAGCTACCCCGGCAGGGGACAAGGGACCCAGTACTTC. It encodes CASSYPGRGQGTQYF.

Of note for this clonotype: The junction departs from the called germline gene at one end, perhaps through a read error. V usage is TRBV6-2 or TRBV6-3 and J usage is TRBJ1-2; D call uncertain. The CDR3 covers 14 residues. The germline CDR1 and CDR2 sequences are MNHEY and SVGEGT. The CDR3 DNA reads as TGTGCCAGCAGTCACTCGACCGTACCCTATGGCTACACCTTC. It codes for CASSHSTVPYGYTF.

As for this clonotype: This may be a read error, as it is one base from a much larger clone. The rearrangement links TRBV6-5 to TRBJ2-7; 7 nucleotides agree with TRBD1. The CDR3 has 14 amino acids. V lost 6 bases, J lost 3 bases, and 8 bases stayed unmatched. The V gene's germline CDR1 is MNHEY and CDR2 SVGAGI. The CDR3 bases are TGTGCCAGCAGCTCCCGGGGACAGTTCTACGAGCAGTACTTC. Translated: CASSSRGQFYEQYF.

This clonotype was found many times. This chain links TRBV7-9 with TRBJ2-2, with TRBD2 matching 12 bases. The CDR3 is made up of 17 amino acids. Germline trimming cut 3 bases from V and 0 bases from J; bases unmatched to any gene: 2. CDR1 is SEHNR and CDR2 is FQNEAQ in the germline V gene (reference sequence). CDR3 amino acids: CASSLTSGSANTGELFF. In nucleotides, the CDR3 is TGTGCCAGCAGCTTGACTAGCGGGAGCGCGAACACCGGGGAGCTGTTTTTT.

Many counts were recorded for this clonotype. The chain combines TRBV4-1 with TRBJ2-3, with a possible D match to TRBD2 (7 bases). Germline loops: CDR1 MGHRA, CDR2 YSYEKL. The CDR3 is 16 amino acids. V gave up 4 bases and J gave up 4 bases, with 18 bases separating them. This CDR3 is CASSPDRGAGSDTQYF. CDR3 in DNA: TGCGCCAGCAGCCCCGATCGGGGGGCGGGTTCAGATACGCAGTATTTT.

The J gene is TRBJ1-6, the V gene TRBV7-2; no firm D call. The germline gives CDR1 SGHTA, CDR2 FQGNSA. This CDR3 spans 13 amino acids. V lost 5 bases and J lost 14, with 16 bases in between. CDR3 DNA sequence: TGTGCCAGCAGCGTACAAGAGGTAGGGTCCCTCCACTTT. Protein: CASSVQEVGSLHF.

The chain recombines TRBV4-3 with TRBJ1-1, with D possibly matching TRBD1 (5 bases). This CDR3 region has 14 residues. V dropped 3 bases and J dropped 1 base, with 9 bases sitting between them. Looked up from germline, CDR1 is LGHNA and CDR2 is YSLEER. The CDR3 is CASSQVTENTEAFF. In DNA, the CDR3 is TGCGCCAGCAGCCAGGTGACAGAGAACACTGAAGCTTTCTTT.

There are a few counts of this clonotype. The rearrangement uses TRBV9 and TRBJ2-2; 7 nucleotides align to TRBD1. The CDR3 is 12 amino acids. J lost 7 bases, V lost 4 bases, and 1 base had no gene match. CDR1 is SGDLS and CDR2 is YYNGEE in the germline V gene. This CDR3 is CASSSGGGELFF. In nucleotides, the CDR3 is TGTGCCAGCAGCTCAGGGGGCGGGGAGCTGTTTTTT. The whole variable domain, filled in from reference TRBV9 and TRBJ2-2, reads DSGVTQTPKHLITATGQRVTLRCSPRSGDLSVYWYQQSLDQGLQFLIQYYNGEERAKGNILERFSAQQFPDLHSELNLSSLELGDSALYFCASSSGGGELFFGEGSRLTVL.

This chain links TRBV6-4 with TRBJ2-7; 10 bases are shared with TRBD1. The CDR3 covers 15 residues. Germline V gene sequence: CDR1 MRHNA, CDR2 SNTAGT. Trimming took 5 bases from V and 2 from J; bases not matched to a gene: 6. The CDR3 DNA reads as TGTGCCAGCAGTTGGACAGGGGGTTTGACCTACGAGCAGTACTTC. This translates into CASSWTGGLTYEQYF.

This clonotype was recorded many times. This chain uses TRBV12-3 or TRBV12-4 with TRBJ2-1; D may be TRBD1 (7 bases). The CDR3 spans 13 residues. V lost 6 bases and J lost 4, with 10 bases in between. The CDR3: CASRRDSYNEQFF. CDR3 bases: TGTGCCAGCAGGCGGGACAGTTACAATGAGCAGTTCTTC.

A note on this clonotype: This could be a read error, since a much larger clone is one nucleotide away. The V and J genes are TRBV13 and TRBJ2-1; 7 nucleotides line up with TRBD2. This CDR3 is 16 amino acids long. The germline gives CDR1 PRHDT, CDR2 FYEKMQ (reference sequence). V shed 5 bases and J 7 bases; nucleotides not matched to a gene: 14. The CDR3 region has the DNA TGTGCCAGCAGCCTGCCGGAGGGCGGGAGCGGTAATGAGCAGTTCTTC. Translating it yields CASSLPEGGSGNEQFF.

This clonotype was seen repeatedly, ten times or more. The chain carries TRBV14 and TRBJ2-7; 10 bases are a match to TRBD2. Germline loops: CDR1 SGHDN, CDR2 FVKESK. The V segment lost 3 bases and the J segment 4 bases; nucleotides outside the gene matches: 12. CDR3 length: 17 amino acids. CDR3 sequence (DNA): TGTGCCAGCAGCCATCCTGGCCCCCTAGCGGGAGCTTACGAGCAGTACTTC. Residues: CASSHPGPLAGAYEQYF. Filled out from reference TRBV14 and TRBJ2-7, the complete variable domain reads EAGVTQFPSHSVIEKGQTVTLRCDPISGHDNLYWYRRVMGKEIKFLLHFVKESKQDESGMPNNRFLAERTGGTYSTLKVQPAELEDSGVYFCASSHPGPLAGAYEQYFGPGTRLTVT.

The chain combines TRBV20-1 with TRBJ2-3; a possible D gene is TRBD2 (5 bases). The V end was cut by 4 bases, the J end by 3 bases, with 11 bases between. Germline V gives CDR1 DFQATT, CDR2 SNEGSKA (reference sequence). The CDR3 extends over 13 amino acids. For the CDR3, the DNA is TGCAGTGCTAACATCGGCGGGACAGATACGCAGTATTTT. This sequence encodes CSANIGGTDTQYF.

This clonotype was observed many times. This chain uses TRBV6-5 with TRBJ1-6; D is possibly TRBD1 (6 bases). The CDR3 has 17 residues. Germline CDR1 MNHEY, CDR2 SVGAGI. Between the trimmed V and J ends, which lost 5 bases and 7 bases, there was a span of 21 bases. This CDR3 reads CASSLYQGPSQNSPLHF. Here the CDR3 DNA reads TGTGCCAGCAGTCTCTATCAGGGGCCTAGTCAGAATTCACCCCTCCACTTT.

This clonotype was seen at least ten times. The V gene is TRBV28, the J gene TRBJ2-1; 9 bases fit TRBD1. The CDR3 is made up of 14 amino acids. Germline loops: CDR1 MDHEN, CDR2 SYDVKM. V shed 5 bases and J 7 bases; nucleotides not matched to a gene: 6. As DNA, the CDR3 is TGTGCCAGCAGTCAAGGGACAGGGAAGAATGAGCAGTTCTTC. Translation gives CASSQGTGKNEQFF.

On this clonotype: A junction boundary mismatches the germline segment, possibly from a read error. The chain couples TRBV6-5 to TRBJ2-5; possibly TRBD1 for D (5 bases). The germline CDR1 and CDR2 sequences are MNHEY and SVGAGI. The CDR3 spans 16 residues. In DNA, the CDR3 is TGTGCCAGCAGTCACTCCGGTCGACAGTCGAAGGAGACCCAGTACTTC. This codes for CASSHSGRQSKETQYF.

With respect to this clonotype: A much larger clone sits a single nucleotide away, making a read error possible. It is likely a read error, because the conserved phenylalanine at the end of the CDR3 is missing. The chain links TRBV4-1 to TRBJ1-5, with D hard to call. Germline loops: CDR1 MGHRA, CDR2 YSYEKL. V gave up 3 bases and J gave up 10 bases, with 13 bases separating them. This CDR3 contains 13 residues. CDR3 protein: CASSHDSGSPQHL. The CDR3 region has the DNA TGCGCCAGCAGCCATGATTCTGGAAGCCCCCAGCATCTT.

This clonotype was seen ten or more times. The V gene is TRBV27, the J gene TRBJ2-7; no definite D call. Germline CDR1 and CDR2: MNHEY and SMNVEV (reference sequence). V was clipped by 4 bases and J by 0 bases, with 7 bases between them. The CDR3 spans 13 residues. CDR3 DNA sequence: TGTGCCAGCAGTTCTGGGGACTCCTACGAGCAGTACTTC. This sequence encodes CASSSGDSYEQYF.

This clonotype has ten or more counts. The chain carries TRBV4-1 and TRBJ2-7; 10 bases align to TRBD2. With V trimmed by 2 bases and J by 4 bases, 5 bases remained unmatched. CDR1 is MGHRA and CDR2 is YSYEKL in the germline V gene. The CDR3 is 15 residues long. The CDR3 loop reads CASSQTTSGRYEQYF. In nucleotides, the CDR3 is TGCGCCAGCAGCCAAACGACTAGCGGGCGATACGAGCAGTACTTC.

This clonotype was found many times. The CDR3 protein is CSQQRAGGPYEQYF. The CDR3 nucleotides read TGCAGTCAGCAGAGAGCGGGGGGTCCCTACGAGCAGTACTTC. The chain recombines TRBV20-1 with TRBJ2-7, with TRBD2 matching over 9 bases. The germline CDR1 and CDR2 sequences are DFQATT and SNEGSKA (reference sequence). The CDR3 contains 14 residues. V lost 8 bases and J lost 2; bases outside the gene matches: 10.